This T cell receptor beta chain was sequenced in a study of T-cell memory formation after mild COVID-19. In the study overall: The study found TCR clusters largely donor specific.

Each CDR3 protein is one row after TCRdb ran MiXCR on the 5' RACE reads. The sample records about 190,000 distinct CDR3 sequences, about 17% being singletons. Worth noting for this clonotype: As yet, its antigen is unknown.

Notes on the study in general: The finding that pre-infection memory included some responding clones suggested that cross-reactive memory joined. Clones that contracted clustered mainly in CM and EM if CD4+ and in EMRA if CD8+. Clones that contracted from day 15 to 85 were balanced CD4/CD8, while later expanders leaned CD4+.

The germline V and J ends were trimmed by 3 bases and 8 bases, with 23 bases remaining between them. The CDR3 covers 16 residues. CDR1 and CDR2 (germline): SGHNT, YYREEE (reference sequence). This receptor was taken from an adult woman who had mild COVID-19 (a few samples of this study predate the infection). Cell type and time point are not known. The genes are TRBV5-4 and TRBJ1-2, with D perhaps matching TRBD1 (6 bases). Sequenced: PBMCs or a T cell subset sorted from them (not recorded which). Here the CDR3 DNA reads TGTGCCAGCAGCTCCCCCATGGACAGTACGGGACCGGGCTACACCTTC. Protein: CASSSPMDSTGPGYTF.